This record covers a single T cell receptor beta chain. What it binds is not known. Barcoded TCR alpha and TCR beta cDNA libraries with UMIs came from 5'RACE using constant-segment primers. TCRdb recomputed calls from the 5' RACE reads with MiXCR, one row per CDR3 protein. Of about 110,000 distinct CDR3 sequences in the sample, about a sixth were seen once. This sample stems from a study of T-cell memory formation after mild COVID-19. Study observations and caveats: Proof of SARS-CoV-2 specificity was absent for the second-wave clones that crested on day 37. CM and EM subsets held most contracting CD4+ clones; EMRA held CD8+ ones. Some clones that responded were present in memory (sampled pre-infection), which suggests cross-reactive memory joined.

Deletions cut 9 bases from V and 1 base from J, with 8 bases between. CDR3 length: 13 residues. From germline, CDR1 is KGHDR and CDR2 SFDVKD. Sequencing was done on a sample of PBMCs or a T cell subset sorted from them (not recorded which). This receptor was obtained from a man younger than 30 who had mild COVID-19 (a few samples of this study predate the infection). Cell type and time point are not known. V and J are TRBV24-1 and TRBJ2-2; D not resolved. CDR3 sequence reads: CATGMENTGELFF. The CDR3 DNA follows: TGTGCCACCGGGATGGAGAACACCGGGGAGCTGTTTTTT.